This T cell receptor (beta chain) appears in the sequencing data of a study of monozygotic twins with cystic fibrosis. To note about this clone: Its target is unknown.

General observations from the study: Monozygotic CF twin pairs shared significantly more nucleotide-identical clonotypes than unrelated CF individuals did. Median Simpson clonality of approximately 0.0091 suggested naive T cells predominated. Age, concordance and disease severity did not associate with shared CDR3 numbers.

Trimming left V 3 bases short and J 8 bases short, with 17 bases between. Germline V gene lookup returns CDR1 SGHKS and CDR2 YYEKEE (reference sequence). CDR3 length: 14 amino acids. The table came from immunoSEQ multiplex PCR; TCRdb's copy has only in-frame clones and leaves some out. The table has 30,000 to 45,000 clones, 75% to 90% seen once. This receptor was taken from a girl aged 2 to 10 with cystic fibrosis. Sequencing was carried out using blood. The chain couples TRBV5-5 to TRBJ1-2; weak D call: TRBD1 (5 bases). The DNA for the CDR3 is TGTGCCAGCAGCTCCGCTCCCCAGGGTGCGGGCTACACCTTC. Encoded protein: CASSSAPQGAGYTF.